Each of the 27 T cell receptor beta chains below was sequenced from the same sample in a study of shared clonotypes between healthy human individuals. The protocol was immunoSEQ multiplex PCR, while the TCRdb copy is restricted to in-frame clones and leaves out a portion. Among around 2.3 million clones listed, 95% were seen once. The sequenced sample consisted of naive CD4+ T cells sorted from blood. Noted subset: CD45RA+ positively selected. The receptor set was obtained from a man aged 18 to 29 in good health.

The chain combines TRBV6-1 with TRBJ1-3, with D unresolved. The V end lost 9 bases, the J end lost 1 base, and 4 bases lay between the germline ends. The germline V gene encodes CDR1 MNHNS and CDR2 SASEGT. The CDR3 spans 11 residues. The CDR3 here is CASKSGNTIYF. Written as DNA, the CDR3 is TGTGCCAGTAAATCTGGAAACACCATATATTTT.

V is TRBV9 and J is TRBJ2-3; 10 bases are a match to TRBD1. The junction had 2 bases not matched to a gene; V was cut back by 1 base and J by 0 bases. Per the germline V gene, CDR1 is SGDLS and CDR2 is YYNGEE. The CDR3 sequence is 16 residues long. The CDR3 region is CASSVLDRGSTDTQYF. In nucleotides, the CDR3 is TGTGCCAGCAGCGTACTGGACAGGGGGAGCACAGATACGCAGTATTTT. The full variable domain, with the rest looked up from reference TRBV9 and TRBJ2-3, is DSGVTQTPKHLITATGQRVTLRCSPRSGDLSVYWYQQSLDQGLQFLIQYYNGEERAKGNILERFSAQQFPDLHSELNLSSLELGDSALYFCASSVLDRGSTDTQYFGPGTRLTVL.

The CDR3 nucleotides read TGTGCCTCACGGAGGGGGGGAGTGACAGATACGCAGTATTTT. This gives the protein CASRRGGVTDTQYF. The V and J genes are TRBV10-3 and TRBJ2-3; tentatively, D is TRBD2 (7 bases). The CDR3 is made up of 14 amino acids. From germline, CDR1 is ENHRY and CDR2 SYGVKD. The V end was cut by 11 bases, the J end by 3 bases, with 18 bases between.

The chain combines TRBV5-8 with TRBJ1-2; D not resolved. CDR3 size: 14 residues. Germline V gene sequence: CDR1 SGHTS, CDR2 YDEGEE. The germline V and J ends were trimmed by 5 bases and 12 bases, with 23 bases remaining between them. The CDR3 bases are TGTGCCAGCAGTCGGATCGGGGAGGGTGCGTCTGACACCTTC. This translates into CASSRIGEGASDTF. Based on the CDR3 plus reference TRBV5-8 and TRBJ1-2, the full variable domain is EAGVTQSPTHLIKTRGQQATLRCSPISGHTSVYWYQQALGLGLQFLLWYDEGEERNRGNFPPRFSGRQFPNYSSELNVNALELEDSALYLCASSRIGEGASDTFGSGTRLTVV.

This CDR3 reads CASSLGVSSPLHF. The CDR3 DNA sequence: TGCGCCAGCAGCTTGGGGGTCTCTTCACCCCTCCACTTT. The chain combines TRBV5-1 with TRBJ1-6; D is ambiguous. The CDR3 totals 13 residues. CDR1 is SGHRS and CDR2 is YFSETQ in the germline V gene. The germline V and J ends were trimmed by 0 bases and 9 bases, with 7 bases remaining between them.

The chain recombines TRBV28 with TRBJ1-3, with a tentative D call TRBD1 (6 bases). Germline loops: CDR1 MDHEN, CDR2 SYDVKM. Trimming shortened V by 8 bases and J by 4 bases, and 12 bases separated the two germline ends. This CDR3 region has 13 residues. The CDR3 region has the DNA TGTGCCAGCTCTGGACAGAGAGGAAACACCATATATTTT. As protein: CASSGQRGNTIYF. Drawing the rest from reference TRBV28 and TRBJ1-3, the complete variable domain is DVKVTQSSRYLVKRTGEKVFLECVQDMDHENMFWYRQDPGLGLRLIYFSYDVKMKEKGDIPEGYSVSREKKERFSLILESASTNQTSMYLCASSGQRGNTIYFGEGSWLTVV.

The chain uses TRBV5-1 and TRBJ2-5, with 12 bases lining up with TRBD2. Trimming took 4 bases from V and 3 from J; bases not matched to a gene: 7. The CDR3 totals 16 residues. Germline loops: CDR1 SGHRS, CDR2 YFSETQ. The DNA of the CDR3 is TGCGCCAGCAGCGCGGGGACTAGCGGGTTAAAAGAGACCCAGTACTTC. This sequence encodes CASSAGTSGLKETQYF.

V is TRBV13 and J is TRBJ2-1; 10 bases are a match to TRBD2. V was clipped by 6 bases and J by 3 bases; unmatched bases: 8. This CDR3 has 16 residues. Germline CDR1 is PRHDT and CDR2 is FYEKMQ (reference sequence). The CDR3 region is CASSILAGLYYNEQFF. In DNA form, the CDR3 reads TGTGCCAGCAGTATACTAGCGGGGCTATACTACAATGAGCAGTTCTTC.

This sequence joins TRBV18 and TRBJ1-2; D not resolved. V was pared by 1 base and J by 4 bases, with 13 bases between. Looked up from germline, CDR1 is KGHSH and CDR2 is LQKENI. The CDR3 runs 15 residues. The CDR3 is CASSPLPAGTYGYTF. The CDR3 coding sequence is TGTGCCAGCTCACCACTACCCGCCGGAACCTATGGCTACACCTTC. Full variable domain (rest looked up from reference TRBV18 and TRBJ1-2): NAGVMQNPRHLVRRRGQEARLRCSPMKGHSHVYWYRQLPEEGLKFMVYLQKENIIDESGMPKERFSAEFPKEGPSILRIQQVVRGDSAAYFCASSPLPAGTYGYTFGSGTRLTVV.

V and J are TRBV6-5 and TRBJ1-3; D gene uncertain. From germline, CDR1 is MNHEY and CDR2 SVGAGI. The V gene lost 6 bases and the J gene lost 3 bases, with 6 bases spanning the gap. The CDR3 is 12 amino acids. The chain's CDR3 is CASRSFGNTIYF. CDR3 sequence (DNA): TGTGCCAGCAGGTCGTTTGGAAACACCATATATTTT.

This chain uses TRBV7-2 with TRBJ1-2; 8 positions match TRBD1. Germline V CDR1 and CDR2: SGHTA, FQGNSA. Trimming took 1 base from V and 4 from J; bases not matched to a gene: 5. The CDR3 spans 15 residues. The DNA for the CDR3 is TGTGCCAGCAGCTTAGGACAGGGGTTGACCTATGGCTACACCTTC. This encodes CASSLGQGLTYGYTF.

This chain links TRBV19 with TRBJ1-2; 7 bases are shared with TRBD1. Germline V CDR1 and CDR2: LNHDA, SQIVND (reference sequence). This CDR3 is 15 amino acids long. The J segment lost 1 base and the V segment lost 6 bases, leaving 8 bases of the junction unmatched. CDR3 DNA: TGTGCCAGTAGCTCCAGGACAGGAAATAACTATGGCTACACCTTC. Amino acid sequence: CASSSRTGNNYGYTF.

This clone showed up just a few times. CDR3 nucleotides: TGTGCCAGCAGTGGGGGGACAGGAGCTTCACCCCTCCACTTT. Its protein product is CASSGGTGASPLHF. The chain carries TRBV6-5 and TRBJ1-6; 8 nucleotides match TRBD1. Looked up from germline, CDR1 is MNHEY and CDR2 is SVGAGI. The CDR3 is 14 amino acids. V gave up 5 bases and J gave up 9 bases; unmatched junction bases: 6.

The J gene is TRBJ1-5, the V gene TRBV19, with D unresolved. V shed 8 bases and J shed 8 bases, with 4 bases lying between them. CDR1 is LNHDA and CDR2 is SQIVND in the germline V gene (reference sequence). The CDR3 has 9 amino acids. The CDR3 loop reads CASGEPQHF. CDR3 in DNA: TGTGCCAGTGGGGAGCCCCAGCATTTT.

The rearrangement links TRBV28 to TRBJ1-1; D possibly corresponds to TRBD1 (6 bases). Germline assignment: CDR1 MDHEN and CDR2 SYDVKM. Trimming took 7 bases from V and 4 from J, leaving 16 bases between them. The CDR3 has 14 residues. The CDR3 is CASMVGGEGTEAFF. For the CDR3, the DNA is TGTGCCAGCATGGTGGGGGGCGAGGGCACTGAAGCTTTCTTT.

The chain employs TRBV6-5 and TRBJ2-1; D is ambiguous. Trimming cost V 6 bases and J 1 base, with 13 bases left between them. Germline V gene lookup returns CDR1 MNHEY and CDR2 SVGAGI. CDR3 length: 15 residues. The CDR3 region has the DNA TGTGCCAGCAGGTCCCCGACTGGATCCTACAATGAGCAGTTCTTC. Its translation is CASRSPTGSYNEQFF.

This chain links TRBV6-1 with TRBJ2-7; 8 nucleotides match TRBD1. Germline V gene data show CDR1 as MNHNS and CDR2 as SASEGT. The CDR3 covers 14 residues. V shed 7 bases, J shed 4 bases, and the junction held 9 bases outside the gene matches. The CDR3 sequence: CASTQSGGAYEQYF. The CDR3 DNA reads as TGTGCCAGCACCCAGTCAGGGGGCGCGTACGAGCAGTACTTC.

The chain recombines TRBV7-3 with TRBJ1-2; D unclear. Germline CDR1 reads SGHTA; CDR2 reads FQGTGA. The ends were cut back, 5 bases at V and 2 bases at J, with 9 bases in the middle. This CDR3 is 13 amino acids long. CDR3: CASSLNTNYGYTF. The CDR3 nucleotides read TGTGCCAGCAGCCTCAACACCAACTATGGCTACACCTTC.

In the case of this clone: This specimen includes other DNA sequences encoding the same CDR3. The chain couples TRBV18 to TRBJ2-7; D is uncertain. V was clipped by 6 bases and J by 3 bases, with 9 bases between them. CDR1 and CDR2 (germline): KGHSH, LQKENI. There are 12 residues in the CDR3. CDR3 bases: TGTGCCAGCTCCCCGTCCAGCTACGAGCAGTACTTC. Protein product: CASSPSSYEQYF.

The chain recombines TRBV15 with TRBJ2-1, with 8 bases fitting TRBD2. CDR1 LNHNV and CDR2 YYDKDF come from the germline V gene (reference sequence). V lost 5 bases and J lost 3; bases outside the gene matches: 6. This CDR3 is 15 amino acids long. CDR3 DNA sequence: TGTGCCACCAGCCCCCGGGCGGGGGGCTACAATGAGCAGTTCTTC. It yields the protein CATSPRAGGYNEQFF.

The gene calls are TRBV4-1 and TRBJ2-7; D is perhaps TRBD1 or TRBD2 (6 bases each). Per germline, CDR1 MGHRA and CDR2 YSYEKL. The V and J ends lost 5 bases and 3 bases respectively, with 14 bases between them. CDR3 length equals 14 residues. Here the CDR3 DNA reads TGCGCCAGCAGCAAGGGGGGTTTAGACTACGAGCAGTACTTC. Encoded protein: CASSKGGLDYEQYF.

The genes are TRBV6-5 and TRBJ1-5; perhaps TRBD1 as D (6 bases). There are 14 residues in the CDR3. The V and J ends lost 5 bases and 8 bases respectively, with 16 bases between them. CDR1 and CDR2 (germline): MNHEY, SVGAGI. DNA for the CDR3: TGTGCCAGCAGTCGGTCCACAGGGTTAGAGCCCCAGCATTTT. Amino acid sequence: CASSRSTGLEPQHF.

The V and J genes are TRBV9 and TRBJ2-3; perhaps TRBD1 as D (6 bases). CDR3 length equals 17 residues. The ends were cut back, 3 bases at V and 3 bases at J, with 20 bases in the middle. In germline, CDR1 is SGDLS, CDR2 YYNGEE. DNA of the CDR3: TGTGCCAGCAGCGGTACCATTCAGGGGTTTACGACAGATACGCAGTATTTT. It codes for CASSGTIQGFTTDTQYF.

The rearrangement links TRBV30 to TRBJ1-1; TRBD1 might be the D (6 bases). Germline CDR1 and CDR2: GTSNPN and SVGIG (reference sequence). The CDR3 extends over 18 amino acids. V was cut by 5 bases and J by 1 base, with 26 bases left in between. CDR3 residues: CAWHKEWWGAPTNTEAFF. CDR3 bases: TGTGCCTGGCACAAAGAGTGGTGGGGGGCCCCTACGAACACTGAAGCTTTCTTT.

This clone occurred once. The CDR3 here is CAISKDSKNIQYF. DNA for the CDR3: TGTGCCATCTCTAAGGATTCAAAAAACATTCAGTACTTC. J is TRBJ2-4 and V is TRBV10-3; no firm D call. This CDR3 contains 13 residues. The V end lost 8 bases, the J end lost 4 bases, and 12 bases lay between the germline ends. The germline V gene has CDR1 ENHRY and CDR2 SYGVKD.

Of note for this clone: This sample also contains other DNA sequences that code for the same CDR3. The chain is built from TRBV9 and TRBJ1-3; no firm D call. The ends were cut back, 0 bases at V and 2 bases at J, with 6 bases in the middle. The CDR3 is 14 residues long. CDR1 is SGDLS and CDR2 is YYNGEE in the germline V gene. CDR3 sequence: CASSVGGTGNTIYF. CDR3 coding DNA: TGTGCCAGCAGCGTAGGGGGAACTGGAAACACCATATATTTT.

On this clone itself: Other DNA sequences in the sample encode the same CDR3. This chain joins TRBV30 and TRBJ2-7; D possibly corresponds to TRBD1 (5 bases). This CDR3 contains 12 residues. Germline CDR1 and CDR2: GTSNPN and SVGIG (reference sequence). Trimming shortened V by 0 bases and J by 6 bases, and 9 bases separated the two germline ends. DNA of the CDR3: TGTGCCTGGAGTGTAACAAGGGGCGAGCAGTACTTC. Amino acid sequence: CAWSVTRGEQYF.